The 15 T cell receptor beta chains reported below all come from one sample, sequenced in a study of T cell responses to AZD1222 COVID-19 vaccine. TCRdb's table, derived via immunoSEQ multiplex PCR, lists solely in-frame clones and lacks some. The sample consists of around 150,000 clones, 90% to 95% of them appearing once. Sequencing used peripheral blood, obtained 28 days after the second AZD1222 dose. The source is an adult who received the AZD1222 COVID-19 vaccine.

V usage is TRBV6-4 and J usage is TRBJ2-1; 8 nucleotides line up with TRBD2. The length of the CDR3 is 14 residues. Germline CDR1 MRHNA, CDR2 SNTAGT. Trimming cost V 4 bases and J 8 bases; bases outside gene matches: 7. CDR3 sequence: CASSGTGGQDEQFF. DNA of the CDR3: TGTGCCAGCAGTGGGACGGGAGGGCAGGATGAGCAGTTCTTC.

This clone was observed once. V usage is TRBV5-6 and J usage is TRBJ1-4; D not certain. Trimming took 0 bases from V and 1 from J, leaving 7 bases between them. Looked up from germline, CDR1 is SGHDT and CDR2 is YYEEEE. The CDR3 runs 15 residues. The CDR3 DNA reads TGTGCCAGCAGCTTGGAACGGGAAACTAATGAAAAACTGTTTTTT. As protein: CASSLERETNEKLFF.

The chain carries TRBV19 and TRBJ1-2, with TRBD1 as a possible D gene (5 bases). V lost 5 bases and J 7 bases, leaving 11 bases between the germline ends. Germline V gene sequence: CDR1 LNHDA, CDR2 SQIVND (reference sequence). This CDR3 region has 12 residues. CDR3 nucleotide sequence: TGTGCCAGTAGTTCCGGGGGTCGTGGCTACACCTTC. This sequence encodes CASSSGGRGYTF.

The genes are TRBV27 and TRBJ1-2, with D tentatively TRBD1 (5 bases). CDR1 is MNHEY and CDR2 is SMNVEV in the germline V gene (reference sequence). V was shortened by 5 bases and J by 5 bases, with 15 bases between the two germline ends. This CDR3 spans 14 amino acids. The DNA of the CDR3 is TGTGCCAGCAGTCCCGGGACGGGGAGTTATGGCTACACCTTC. This gives the protein CASSPGTGSYGYTF.

The chain employs TRBV5-4 and TRBJ2-3; D not certain. This CDR3 is 12 amino acids long. CDR1 is SGHNT, CDR2 YYREEE, per germline (reference sequence). The V end lost 0 bases, the J end lost 2 bases, and 1 base lay between the germline ends. CDR3 sequence: CASSLDTDTQYF. DNA for the CDR3: TGTGCCAGCAGCTTGGACACAGATACGCAGTATTTT. Drawing the rest from reference TRBV5-4 and TRBJ2-3, the complete variable domain is ETGVTQSPTHLIKTRGQQVTLRCSSQSGHNTVSWYQQALGQGPQFIFQYYREEENGRGNFPPRFSGLQFPNYSSELNVNALELDDSALYLCASSLDTDTQYFGPGTRLTVL.

CDR3 bases: TGTGCCAGCAGCGGCAGGGGGGTTATTCAGCCCCAGCATTTT. It codes for CASSGRGVIQPQHF. The gene calls are TRBV3-1 (or the pseudogene TRBV3-2) and TRBJ1-5, with TRBD1 matching 7 bases. The CDR3 is 14 residues long. From germline, CDR1 is LGHDT and CDR2 YNNKEL (reference sequence). V lost 5 bases and J lost 6; bases outside the gene matches: 7.

This chain uses TRBV5-6 with TRBJ1-2, with D possibly TRBD1 on 5 matching bases. Trimming left V 3 bases short and J 2 bases short, with 8 bases between. CDR3 length: 13 amino acids. Germline V gives CDR1 SGHDT, CDR2 YYEEEE. CDR3 coding DNA: TGTGCCAGCAGCTATACAGGAAACTATGGCTACACCTTC. Encoded protein: CASSYTGNYGYTF.

The rearrangement uses TRBV19 and TRBJ2-1; D may correspond to TRBD1 or TRBD2 (5 bases each). The CDR3 has 16 amino acids. V lost 3 bases to trimming and J lost 3 bases, with 15 bases between them. Germline CDR1 reads LNHDA; CDR2 reads SQIVND (reference sequence). The CDR3 sequence is CASSIFGGANYNEQFF. CDR3 coding DNA: TGTGCCAGTAGTATTTTTGGGGGAGCGAACTACAATGAGCAGTTCTTC.

The chain couples TRBV5-1 to TRBJ2-3; TRBD2 matches at 10 bases. The CDR3 spans 15 residues. Per germline, CDR1 SGHRS and CDR2 YFSETQ. V shed 6 bases and J 6 bases; nucleotides not matched to a gene: 10. In nucleotides, the CDR3 is TGCGCCAGCACAAGCGGGAGGGCCCTCCCGGATACGCAGTATTTT. Translated, it gives CASTSGRALPDTQYF.

The V gene is TRBV30, the J gene TRBJ1-1; D call uncertain. Between the trimmed V and J ends, which lost 0 bases and 1 base, there was a span of 9 bases. There are 14 residues in the CDR3. The V gene's germline CDR1 is GTSNPN and CDR2 SVGIG (reference sequence). The CDR3 DNA is TGTGCCTGGAGTGTTAAAGTTTCGAACACTGAAGCTTTCTTT. It translates to CAWSVKVSNTEAFF. The full variable domain, with the rest looked up from reference TRBV30 and TRBJ1-1, is SQTIHQWPATLVQPVGSPLSLECTVEGTSNPNLYWYRQAAGRGLQLLFYSVGIGQISSEVPQNLSASRPQDRQFILSSKKLLLSDSGFYLCAWSVKVSNTEAFFGQGTRLTVV.

V usage is TRBV2 and J usage is TRBJ1-2; the match to TRBD1 covers 8 bases. V was pared by 5 bases and J by 5 bases, with 10 bases of the junction left unmatched. This CDR3 comprises 15 residues. Germline loops: CDR1 SNHLY, CDR2 FYNNEI. DNA for the CDR3: TGTGCCAGCAGTCCGGGACAGGAGGGGCTATATGGCTACACCTTC. This gives the protein CASSPGQEGLYGYTF.

The V gene is TRBV5-1, the J gene TRBJ1-6; D is unclear. Deletions cut 0 bases from V and 7 bases from J, with 5 bases between. Germline assignment: CDR1 SGHRS and CDR2 YFSETQ. The CDR3 sequence is 13 residues long. The CDR3 DNA sequence: TGCGCCAGCAGCTTGGACAGAAATTCACCCCTCCACTTT. Its protein product is CASSLDRNSPLHF.

This clone was counted a single time. This chain links TRBV27 with TRBJ1-2; D is perhaps TRBD1 (5 bases). CDR1 and CDR2 (germline): MNHEY, SMNVEV (reference sequence). This CDR3 has 14 residues. Trimming took 6 bases from V and 7 from J, leaving 18 bases between them. CDR3 in DNA: TGTGCCAGCAGCCGACAGCCCAGATCAAGTGGCTACACCTTC. Translated: CASSRQPRSSGYTF.

This rearrangement joins TRBV5-8 to TRBJ1-5, with D hard to call. V lost 0 bases to trimming and J lost 0 bases, with 7 bases between them. CDR3 length: 15 amino acids. CDR1 and CDR2 (germline): SGHTS, YDEGEE. CDR3 DNA sequence: TGTGCCAGCAGCTTGGCTCTGTATAGCAATCAGCCCCAGCATTTT. Translating gives CASSLALYSNQPQHF.

The genes are TRBV6-6 and TRBJ2-1, with 7 positions matching TRBD1. The CDR3 is made up of 15 amino acids. V trimming: 6 bases; J trimming: 6 bases; junction bases outside the gene matches: 11. Germline values: CDR1 MNHNY, CDR2 SVGAGI (reference sequence). Here the CDR3 reads CASSPDRVSGNEQFF. The CDR3 nucleotides read TGTGCCAGCAGCCCCGACAGGGTATCGGGCAATGAGCAGTTCTTC.